The rows below give T cell receptor delta chains drawn from one sample of a study of gamma-delta chains in newborns, infants, children. TCRdb fed the reads to CATT. The table lists 1,100 or so delta-chain clones, approximately 3.6% of them singletons. Sequencing used blood. Every receptor here comes from a child who was a newborn, infant or young child, either healthy, febrile or measles-vaccinated (not recorded which). CDR3s include the opening cysteine and the closing phenylalanine or tryptophan. A D gene is named only where the DNA matches it firmly. Clone size is stated in some rows and not others, as once, few, many or a class when expanded.

V gene	J gene	clone size	D gene	CDR3 DNA	CDR3 protein
TRDV2	TRDJ1	large	TRDD3	TGTGCCTGTGGGGTACTGGGGGTCATATGCGATAAACTCATCTTT	CACGVLGVICDKLIF
TRDV1	TRDJ1	medium-sized	TRDD3	TGTGCTCTTGGGGAACCTCCCTATGAACTGGGGGATTACACCGATAAACTCATCTTT	CALGEPPYELGDYTDKLIF
TRDV3	TRDJ1	medium-sized	TRDD3	TGTGCCTCCGGAAGCTCCGGGCGCTGGGGGATGGGGGGCACCGATAAACTCATCTTT	CASGSSGRWGMGGTDKLIF
TRDV2	TRDJ1	hyperexpanded	TRDD3	TGTGCCTGTGCCTACTGGGGGATAAATAAACTCATCTTT	CACAYWGINKLIF
TRDV1	TRDJ3	-	TRDD3	TGTGCTCTTGGAGGGGGGATTTTCTCGTACTGGGGGATACGGTCCTGGGACACCCGGCAGATGTTTTTC	CALGGGIFSYWGIRSWDTRQMFF
TRDV2	TRDJ3	large	TRDD3	TGTGCCTGTGACAAAAAGTACTGGGGGAGCTCCTGGGACACCCGACAGATGTTTTTC	CACDKKYWGSSWDTRQMFF
TRDV1	TRDJ1	medium-sized	TRDD3	TGTGCTCTTGGGGACCCCGGGCCCAACAGACACCAATGGGGGATACGCTTTCGAGGGCTGCAGGCCGATAAACTCATCTTT	CALGDPGPNRHQWGIRFRGLQADKLIF
TRDV1	TRDJ1	large	TRDD3	TGTGCTCTTGGGGGAATATGGGTGGACTCACTGGGGGATACGCACACCGATAAACTCATCTTT	CALGGIWVDSLGDTHTDKLIF
TRDV2	TRDJ1	large	TRDD3	TGTGCCTGTGACACAGGGACTACGTCCTGGGGGATACGGCAGACCGATAAACTCATCTTT	CACDTGTTSWGIRQTDKLIF
TRDV1	TRDJ1	large	TRDD3	TGTGCTCTTGGGGAACCCCCCATCTACTGGGGCACCGATAAACTCATCTTT	CALGEPPIYWGTDKLIF
TRDV3	TRDJ3	few	-	TGTGCCTTATCCTTCCTAACGCAACTGGGGCCCCCGATCGGAAGCTCCTGGGGCACCCGACAGATGTTTTTC	CALSFLTQLGPPIGSSWGTRQMFF
TRDV2	TRDJ2	few	TRDD3	TGTGCCTGTGACGAGCTGGGGGATACTTTGACAGCACAACTCTTCTTT	CACDELGDTLTAQLFF
TRDV3	TRDJ3	-	-	TGTGCCTTATCCTTCCTAACGCAACTGGGGCCCCCGATCGGAAGCTCCTGGGACACCCGACAGATGTTTTTC	CALSFLTQLGPPIGSSWDTRQMFF
TRDV1	TRDJ1	large	-	TGTGCTCTTGGGGAACTGAGGCCCGAAGGGGGTCAGTACACCGATAAACTCATCTTT	CALGELRPEGGQYTDKLIF
TRDV3	TRDJ1	few	-	TGTGCCGCTTTACTGGGTGACACCGATAAACTCATCTTT	CAALLGDTDKLIF
TRDV1	TRDJ3	-	TRDD3	TGTGCTCTTGGGGAAAGGGGGGATACTTCCTGGGACACCCGACAGATGTTTTTC	CALGERGDTSWDTRQMFF
TRDV2	TRDJ3	few	TRDD3	TGTGCCTGTGGCACCGTACTGGGGGATAAATGGGACACCCGACGGATGTTTTTC	CACGTVLGDKWDTRRMFF
TRAV29/DV5	TRDJ2	large	TRDD3	TGTGCAGCAAGGGACTTCCGTACTGGGGGTCCGACAGCACAACTCTTCTTT	CAARDFRTGGPTAQLFF
TRDV1	TRDJ1	large	-	TGTGCTCTTGGGGAACTAGTCCGCATGGGGTCGACCGATAAACTCATCTTT	CALGELVRMGSTDKLIF
TRDV2	TRDJ1	few	TRDD3	TGTGCCTGTGACAGGGCTGGGGGACGTAGGGCCGATAAACTCATCTTT	CACDRAGGRRADKLIF
TRDV1	TRDJ1	-	-	TGTGCTCTTGGGGAAGCCTTCCCACACTCCCTCCTCCGAGATAAACTCATCTTT	CALGEAFPHSLLRDKLIF
TRDV2	TRDJ1	large	-	TGTGCCTGTGAGGACCGACCTACGTGGGGCCGAAAGGAGAGAAAACTCATCTTT	CACEDRPTWGRKERKLIF
TRDV1	TRDJ1	medium-sized	TRDD3	TGTGCTCTTGGGGAACGCAACATCGACTGGGGTCATACATTCGATAAACTCATCTTT	CALGERNIDWGHTFDKLIF
TRDV2	TRDJ3	-	-	TGTGCCTGTGATACCCTGGAGGGGCCCCCAAGGGAGTACTGGGAGCGCAACACCCGACAGATGTTTTTC	CACDTLEGPPREYWERNTRQMFF
TRDV2	TRDJ3	medium-sized	TRDD3	TGTGCCTGTGACTGGGGGATAGCCCCCTGGGACACCCGACAGATGTTTTTC	CACDWGIAPWDTRQMFF
TRDV1	TRDJ1	-	TRDD3	TGTGCTAGGGGGGGAAAGATCAACTGGGGGATCTACACCGATAAAAGCATCTTT	CARGGKINWGIYTDKSIF
TRDV1	TRDJ1	large	TRDD3	TGTGCTCTTGGGGTCCTAAGCTGGGGGATCCGGTACACCGATAAACTCATCTTT	CALGVLSWGIRYTDKLIF
TRDV2	TRDJ3	hyperexpanded	TRDD3	TGTGCCTGTGACCCTGGTACTGGGGGTAGCTCCTGGGACACCCGACAGATGTTTTTC	CACDPGTGGSSWDTRQMFF
TRDV1	TRDJ1	large	TRDD3	TGTGCTCTTGGGGTCTCTACGCGACTGGGGGATACTTCCGATAAACTCATCTTT	CALGVSTRLGDTSDKLIF
TRDV3	TRDJ1	large	TRDD3	TGTGCCTTTGTACTCTGGGGGATTTCAGATAAACTCATCTTT	CAFVLWGISDKLIF
TRDV3	TRDJ1	-	TRDD3	TGTGCCTTTAGTGTCTCCTCCCACCCCGTACTGGGGGACACCCTCGATAAACTCATCTTT	CAFSVSSHPVLGDTLDKLIF
TRDV2	TRDJ1	-	-	TGTGCCTGTGACACCGGGAGTCGATGCTCACGCTTATTCGGTAAACTCATCTTT	CACDTGSRCSRLFGKLIF
TRAV29/DV5	TRDJ1	large	TRDD3	TGTGCATTAAAGGCCTTTCCTCTTCGTGGGGGATCTGGGAAACTCATCTTT	CALKAFPLRGGSGKLIF
TRDV2	TRDJ3	large	TRDD3	TGTGCCTGTGACAGACTGGGGGAGAGCTCCTGGGACACCCGACAGATGTTTTTC	CACDRLGESSWDTRQMFF
TRDV1	TRDJ1	medium-sized	-	TGTGCTCTTGGGGAACGTTTCCTAGAGGGCCCGTACACCGATAAACTCATCTTT	CALGERFLEGPYTDKLIF
TRDV2	TRDJ1	-	-	TGTGCCTGTGACACCCCTCTCAACACCGATAAACTCATCTTT	CACDTPLNTDKLIF
TRDV1	TRDJ2	medium-sized	TRDD3	TGTGCTCTTGGGGAACTATTAGAAACTGGGGGATTTTTGACAGCACAACTCTTCTTT	CALGELLETGGFLTAQLFF
TRDV1	TRDJ2	large	TRDD3	TGTGCTCTTGGGCCTCTGCTACAACTGCACCGGTTACTGGGGGATACGATCTTTAGGACAGCACAACTCTTCTTT	CALGPLLQLHRLLGDTIFRTAQLFF
TRDV1	TRDJ1	medium-sized	TRDD3	TGTGCTCTTGGGGAATCTACCTCTACTGGGGGATATGGGGGTAAACTCATCTTT	CALGESTSTGGYGGKLIF
TRDV3	TRDJ3	large	TRDD3	TGTGCCTTTGGGGGGATGAGCTCCTGGGACACCCGACAGATGTTTTTC	CAFGGMSSWDTRQMFF
TRDV1	TRDJ3	medium-sized	-	TGTGCTCTTGGGGAATTACCTTTTCCTAATGGGGGACCTTTATCTAAATGGGACACCCGACAGATGTTTTTC	CALGELPFPNGGPLSKWDTRQMFF
TRDV2	TRDJ3	large	TRDD3	TGTGCCTGTGACGGGGTACTGGGGGATACCTTCAGCTCCTGGGACACCCGACAGATGTTTTTC	CACDGVLGDTFSSWDTRQMFF
TRDV1	TRDJ3	few	TRDD3	TGTGCTCTTGGGGACGTTCCCCTGCGTCTGGGGGATCCGAGCTCCTGGGACACCCGACTGATGTTTTTC	CALGDVPLRLGDPSSWDTRLMFF
TRDV1	TRDJ1	-	-	TGTGCTCTTGGGGAAGTAAGCCGGTCGAGGTGTCGGGATGATAGACTCATCTTT	CALGEVSRSRCRDDRLIF
TRDV2	TRDJ3	hyperexpanded	TRDD3	TGTGCCTGTGACACCGGGTACTGGGGGATACCCTTCTCCTGGGACACCCGACAGATGTTTTTC	CACDTGYWGIPFSWDTRQMFF